These 16 T cell receptor beta chains were sequenced from one sample in a study of post-analysis software for immune sequencing data. Findings and limits, study-wide: Among roughly 5 TRBV segments more frequent in patients than controls were TRBV5-6, TRBV5-1 and TRBV20-1.

cDNA libraries of TCR beta carried unique molecular identifiers. TCRdb re-called the PCR reads with MiXCR, one entry per CDR3 protein. The sample lists over 700,000 distinct CDR3 sequences; just under 30% were seen once. What these receptors recognize is not known. Specimen: blood. The receptors shown here come from a girl aged 5 to 17 with multiple sclerosis.

V usage is TRBV10-2 and J usage is TRBJ1-2; D is undetermined. The CDR3 covers 13 residues. Germline V gene data show CDR1 as WSHSY and CDR2 as SAAADI. V was shortened by 8 bases and J by 0 bases, with 10 bases between the two germline ends. CDR3 amino acids: CASSKRSNYGYTF. CDR3 sequence (DNA): TGCGCCAGCTCGAAGAGGTCTAACTATGGCTACACCTTC.

The rearrangement uses TRBV20-1 and TRBJ2-3; TRBD2 matches at 9 bases. The CDR3 is 15 amino acids. Germline V gene sequence: CDR1 DFQATT, CDR2 SNEGSKA (reference sequence). The ends lost 6 bases at V and 6 bases at J; junction bases unmatched: 13. This CDR3 is CSAASSGAGGDTQYF. The CDR3 bases are TGCAGTGCGGCTTCTAGCGGGGCGGGAGGCGATACGCAGTATTTT.

This clonotype was counted a few times. The V gene is TRBV11-2, the J gene TRBJ1-2; no clear D. Germline V CDR1 and CDR2: SGHAT, FQNNGV. V was trimmed by 5 bases and J by 4 bases, leaving 17 bases between them. The CDR3 has 15 residues. The CDR3 DNA follows: TGTGCCAGCAGCCCTCGGCCGACTGAGGGCTATGGCTACACCTTC. Translation: CASSPRPTEGYGYTF. Full variable domain (rest looked up from reference TRBV11-2 and TRBJ1-2): EAGVAQSPRYKIIEKRQSVAFWCNPISGHATLYWYQQILGQGPKLLIQFQNNGVVDDSQLPKDRFSAERLKGVDSTLKIQPAKLEDSAVYLCASSPRPTEGYGYTFGSGTRLTVV.

At least ten counts were recorded for this clonotype. V is TRBV15 and J is TRBJ2-7, with 8 bases matching TRBD1. With 9 bases clipped from V and 1 base from J, the junction kept 5 bases outside the gene matches. CDR1 and CDR2 from the germline V gene are LNHNV and YYDKDF (reference sequence). There are 13 residues in the CDR3. The CDR3 DNA is TGTGCCACTTCGAGGACAGGGTCCTACGAGCAGTACTTC. This translates into CATSRTGSYEQYF.

This clonotype was seen a few times. The chain carries TRBV20-1 and TRBJ2-1, with 9 bases identical to TRBD1. CDR3 length equals 16 residues. The trim removed 6 bases at V and 0 bases at J, leaving 9 bases unmatched. The V gene's germline CDR1 is DFQATT and CDR2 SNEGSKA (reference sequence). CDR3 amino acids: CSAVDRGDSSYNEQFF. CDR3 coding DNA: TGCAGTGCCGTTGACAGGGGGGACTCCTCCTACAATGAGCAGTTCTTC.

In this sample, this clonotype turned up a few times. The chain is built from TRBV18 and TRBJ1-2; a weak D match, TRBD1 (5 bases). This CDR3 has 18 amino acids. Trimming cost V 3 bases and J 0 bases, with 20 bases left between them. Looked up from germline, CDR1 is KGHSH and CDR2 is LQKENI. CDR3 sequence reads: CASSPRGRGPLTNYGYTF. The CDR3 DNA follows: TGTGCCAGCTCACCCCGGGGACGGGGCCCCCTCACTAACTATGGCTACACCTTC.

The table lists this clonotype with many counts. V and J are TRBV4-3 and TRBJ2-1; tentatively, D is TRBD2 (7 bases). CDR3 length equals 18 residues. Trimming took off 0 bases at V and 2 bases at J, with 17 bases between the two ends. From germline, CDR1 is LGHNA and CDR2 YSLEER. The CDR3 loop reads CASSQDTRGAGAYNEQFF. The CDR3 DNA reads as TGCGCCAGCAGCCAAGATACACGGGGGGCCGGCGCCTACAATGAGCAGTTCTTC.

This clonotype has only a few counts. The junction and the germline gene differ at one end; a read error may be behind it. J is TRBJ2-6 and V is TRBV29-1; tentative D call: TRBD1 (5 bases). Germline V lookup: CDR1 SQVTM, CDR2 ANQGSEA. There are 15 residues in the CDR3. The CDR3 sequence: CSVERIGSGANVRTF. In nucleotides, the CDR3 is TGCAGCGTTGAGAGGATTGGATCTGGGGCCAACGTCCGGACTTTC.

This clonotype was counted at least ten times. The chain has TRBV7-9 and TRBJ1-2; D is perhaps TRBD1 (6 bases). Germline lookup yields CDR1 SEHNR and CDR2 FQNEAQ (reference sequence). V was cut by 5 bases and J by 3 bases, with 10 bases left in between. This CDR3 has 13 residues. CDR3 sequence reads: CASSLRTDYGYTF. As DNA, the CDR3 is TGTGCCAGCAGCCTACGGACAGACTATGGCTACACCTTC.

The chain has TRBV19 and TRBJ1-1; D unclear. The CDR3 consists of 13 residues. Germline values: CDR1 LNHDA, CDR2 SQIVND (reference sequence). Trimming left V 8 bases short and J 3 bases short, with 13 bases between. The CDR3 loop reads CASRLGLDTEAFF. DNA of the CDR3: TGTGCCAGTCGCCTTGGGTTAGACACTGAAGCTTTCTTT.

Details on this clonotype: A clone one base away is much larger, so this may be a read error. The V gene is TRBV12-3 or TRBV12-4, the J gene TRBJ2-1; 9 bases are shared with TRBD2. Germline trimming cut 7 bases from V and 6 bases from J; bases unmatched to any gene: 7. This CDR3 is 14 amino acids long. The CDR3 nucleotides are TGTGCCAGCACCCTGACTAGCGGCTGCAATGAGCAGTTCTTC. Its protein is CASTLTSGCNEQFF.

The chain is built from TRBV20-1 and TRBJ1-4, with D hard to call. With 1 base removed from V and 0 bases from J, the gap between germline ends came to 9 bases. This CDR3 spans 15 amino acids. CDR1 and CDR2 (germline): DFQATT, SNEGSKA (reference sequence). The CDR3 DNA reads TGCAGTGCTAGAGGCGGGTGGACAACTAATGAAAAACTGTTTTTT. Translated: CSARGGWTTNEKLFF.

This clonotype was counted at least ten times. V usage is TRBV4-2 and J usage is TRBJ2-5, with 7 bases fitting TRBD1. The CDR3 has 15 residues. From germline, CDR1 is LGHNA and CDR2 YNFKEQ. The ends lost 0 bases at V and 2 bases at J; junction bases unmatched: 3. CDR3 sequence reads: CASSQERGRQETQYF. As DNA, the CDR3 is TGTGCCAGCAGCCAAGAAAGGGGGCGACAAGAGACCCAGTACTTC.

This clonotype has just a few counts. The rearrangement joins TRBV4-1 to TRBJ2-1; the D is unclear. Germline-derived CDR1 and CDR2 are MGHRA and YSYEKL. The CDR3 totals 18 residues. The ends were cut back, 0 bases at V and 2 bases at J, with 17 bases in the middle. The DNA for the CDR3 is TGCGCCAGCAGCCAAGATTCTCCGGCCCAAGCCCCCTACAATGAGCAGTTCTTC. It codes for CASSQDSPAQAPYNEQFF.

This chain joins TRBV29-1 and TRBJ2-7; weak D call: TRBD1 (6 bases). CDR1 and CDR2 from the germline V gene are SQVTM and ANQGSEA. The ends were cut back, 4 bases at V and 4 bases at J, with 17 bases in the middle. The CDR3 covers 14 residues. CDR3 DNA sequence: TGCAGCGTTGTCAGGACAGTGTCTCGATACGAGCAGTACTTC. It codes for CSVVRTVSRYEQYF.

The CDR3 nucleotides read TGCGCCAGCACCGAGCGCGGGGCATACACCGGGGAGCTGTTTTTT. This encodes CASTERGAYTGELFF. The chain recombines TRBV5-1 with TRBJ2-2; a weak D match, TRBD2 (6 bases). The germline gives CDR1 SGHRS, CDR2 YFSETQ. The germline V and J ends were trimmed by 6 bases and 3 bases, with 15 bases remaining between them. The CDR3 covers 15 residues.